This T cell receptor beta chain derives from a study of T cells after yellow fever vaccination. Findings and caveats of the study: Reappearing after the booster were most of the clones from primary vaccination (approximately 96% CD4, around 90% CD8).

MiXCR, applied by TCRdb to the 5' RACE reads, yields one record per CDR3 protein. The table records some 400,000 distinct CDR3 sequences, around 19% of them present only once. Germline loops: CDR1 KGHDR, CDR2 SFDVKD. The germline V and J ends were trimmed by 2 bases and 8 bases, with 9 bases remaining between them. The CDR3 covers 13 residues. Concerning this clonotype itself: What it recognizes is unknown.

This rearrangement joins TRBV24-1 to TRBJ2-1; possibly TRBD1 for D (5 bases). This receptor was obtained from a man younger than 30 who received the YFV17D yellow fever vaccine. This material consisted of PBMCs, taken before the yellow fever booster vaccination. The CDR3 DNA follows: TGTGCCACCAGTGATTCCGGACACTATGAGCAGTTCTTC. As protein: CATSDSGHYEQFF.